The 25 T cell receptor beta chains below come from one sample, sequenced in a study of blood T cell repertoires in COVID-19. Here immunoSEQ multiplex PCR was the method, and the copy in TCRdb shows in-frame clones only, minus some. The profile shows 150,000 to 200,000 clones, over 80% of them singletons. The sample was peripheral blood. These receptors were collected from a woman aged 70-85 years with COVID-19, enrolled during active disease.

This chain connects TRBV2 to TRBJ2-7, with D maybe TRBD1 (7 bases). The germline gives CDR1 SNHLY, CDR2 FYNNEI. Trimming shortened V by 4 bases and J by 0 bases, and 10 bases separated the two germline ends. CDR3 length equals 14 residues. The DNA for the CDR3 is TGTGCCAGCAGTGTGCGGGACAGCTCCTACGAGCAGTACTTC. Its translation is CASSVRDSSYEQYF.

The chain employs TRBV10-2 and TRBJ2-5; 9 bases agree with TRBD2. There are 14 residues in the CDR3. Germline V gene lookup returns CDR1 WSHSY and CDR2 SAAADI. The V and J ends lost 1 base and 5 bases, in that order; junction bases with no gene match: 2. The DNA for the CDR3 is TGCGCCAGCAGTGAGTTGCGGGGGGGGGAGACCCAGTACTTC. The encoded protein is CASSELRGGETQYF.

This chain links TRBV15 with TRBJ1-4; TRBD1 agrees at 10 bases. CDR3 length: 15 amino acids. With 3 bases clipped from V and 3 bases from J, the junction kept 1 base outside the gene matches. The germline gives CDR1 LNHNV, CDR2 YYDKDF (reference sequence). CDR3 nucleotide sequence: TGTGCCACCAGCAGCGGGACAGGGGCTAATGAAAAACTGTTTTTT. Its translation is CATSSGTGANEKLFF.

This clone was counted only a few times. The chain has TRBV13 and TRBJ2-7; 9 nucleotides match TRBD2. Germline loops: CDR1 PRHDT, CDR2 FYEKMQ (reference sequence). The CDR3 has 14 amino acids. With 2 bases clipped from V and 5 bases from J, the junction kept 4 bases outside the gene matches. CDR3 region: CASSLRREGHEQYF. The CDR3 DNA is TGTGCCAGCAGCTTAAGGCGGGAGGGCCACGAGCAGTACTTC. The full variable domain, completed using reference TRBV13 and TRBJ2-7, is AAGVIQSPRHLIKEKRETATLKCYPIPRHDTVYWYQQGPGQDPQFLISFYEKMQSDKGSIPDRFSAQQFSDYHSELNMSSLELGDSALYFCASSLRREGHEQYFGPGTRLTVT.

The chain combines TRBV6-5 with TRBJ1-1; 10 bases are a match to TRBD1. V lost 0 bases, J lost 5 bases, and 3 bases stayed unmatched. Germline-derived CDR1 and CDR2 are MNHEY and SVGAGI. This CDR3 has 15 amino acids. The CDR3 sequence: CASSYSTGGWTEAFF. CDR3 nucleotides: TGTGCCAGCAGTTACTCGACAGGGGGCTGGACTGAAGCTTTCTTT.

J is TRBJ1-4 and V is TRBV29-1, with D perhaps matching TRBD1 (5 bases). Germline lookup yields CDR1 SQVTM and CDR2 ANQGSEA. The V and J ends lost 0 bases and 8 bases respectively, with 13 bases between them. This CDR3 spans 14 amino acids. CDR3 coding DNA: TGCAGCGTTGAAGAAAGAGGGGAGGGCGAAAAACTGTTTTTT. It encodes CSVEERGEGEKLFF.

The CDR3 DNA is TGTGCCAGCAGCTTAGCCATGAGAGTCTACAATGAGCAGTTCTTC. The encoded protein is CASSLAMRVYNEQFF. The genes are TRBV11-2 and TRBJ2-1; D remains ambiguous. CDR1 and CDR2 from the germline V gene are SGHAT and FQNNGV. The CDR3 spans 15 residues. The V end was cut by 1 base, the J end by 3 bases, with 10 bases between.

This chain connects TRBV18 to TRBJ1-2; TRBD1 matches 7 bases. CDR1 and CDR2 (germline): KGHSH, LQKENI. Trimming took 3 bases from V and 12 from J; bases not matched to a gene: 4. The CDR3 covers 11 residues. Written as DNA, the CDR3 is TGTGCCAGCTCACCCGGACAGGTCCACACCTTC. Its protein product is CASSPGQVHTF.

The chain has TRBV7-3 and TRBJ2-2; D possibly corresponds to TRBD2 (6 bases). Germline V gene data show CDR1 as SGHTA and CDR2 as FQGTGA. V shed 4 bases and J shed 2 bases, with 11 bases lying between them. The CDR3 length is 15 residues. The CDR3 here is CASSSTSLNTGELFF. The CDR3 region has the DNA TGTGCCAGCAGCTCGACTAGTTTAAACACCGGGGAGCTGTTTTTT.

The sample holds one count of this clone. V gene TRBV7-2 combines with J gene TRBJ1-1; D ambiguous. Germline values: CDR1 SGHTA, CDR2 FQGNSA. Trimming stripped 5 bases from V and 4 bases from J, with 14 bases between. CDR3 size: 14 residues. The CDR3 is CASSPGSGTTEAFF. CDR3 DNA sequence: TGTGCCAGCAGCCCCGGGTCGGGTACCACTGAAGCTTTCTTT.

The CDR3, as DNA: TGTGCCAGCAGTTTAATTACGGGGGTGGACTACACCTTC. Translation: CASSLITGVDYTF. V and J are TRBV28 and TRBJ1-2; possible D gene TRBD1, 5 bases. Trimming stripped 2 bases from V and 10 bases from J, with 14 bases between. Germline CDR1 reads MDHEN; CDR2 reads SYDVKM. There are 13 residues in the CDR3.

The V gene is TRBV27, the J gene TRBJ1-1; D may be TRBD1 (5 bases). Germline V gene data show CDR1 as MNHEY and CDR2 as SMNVEV (reference sequence). Trimming stripped 8 bases from V and 4 bases from J, with 23 bases between. This CDR3 is built from 16 residues. The chain's CDR3 is CASQGWVEKKGTEAFF. CDR3 sequence (DNA): TGTGCCAGCCAGGGTTGGGTCGAAAAAAAAGGCACTGAAGCTTTCTTT.

CDR3 sequence reads: CASSPGTPIGNQPQHF. In DNA form, the CDR3 reads TGTGCCAGCAGCCCTGGGACACCCATCGGCAATCAGCCCCAGCATTTT. This rearrangement joins TRBV7-6 to TRBJ1-5; D might be TRBD1 (6 bases). Looked up from germline, CDR1 is SGHVS and CDR2 is FNYEAQ. Trimming removed 5 bases from V and 2 bases from J, with 16 bases in between. This CDR3 spans 16 amino acids.

The chain uses TRBV20-1 and TRBJ1-1; TRBD1 matches at 7 bases. V lost 3 bases and J lost 4; bases outside the gene matches: 8. This CDR3 contains 14 residues. CDR1 DFQATT and CDR2 SNEGSKA come from the germline V gene (reference sequence). The CDR3 loop reads CSASKGAQVTEAFF. The DNA for the CDR3 is TGCAGTGCTAGTAAGGGGGCGCAGGTCACTGAAGCTTTCTTT.

This chain uses TRBV11-2 with TRBJ2-1, with a weak D call TRBD1 (7 bases). In germline, CDR1 is SGHAT, CDR2 FQNNGV. Trimming took off 0 bases at V and 13 bases at J, with 19 bases between the two ends. The CDR3 sequence is 15 residues long. CDR3 sequence (DNA): TGTGCCAGCAGCTTAGAGGCAGGGGGACTCAATGGACAGTTCTTC. Translating it yields CASSLEAGGLNGQFF.

V gene TRBV30 combines with J gene TRBJ2-7; no clear D gene. The CDR3 has 11 residues. CDR1 and CDR2 (germline): GTSNPN, SVGIG (reference sequence). Trimming stripped 2 bases from V and 2 bases from J, with 4 bases between. DNA for the CDR3: TGTGCCTGGAGTACTACCTACGAGCAGTACTTC. Translating gives CAWSTTYEQYF.

This clone was counted a single time. The chain couples TRBV5-5 to TRBJ1-5; no definite D call. Germline V lookup: CDR1 SGHKS, CDR2 YYEKEE (reference sequence). V lost 4 bases and J 3 bases, leaving 11 bases between the germline ends. This CDR3 is 14 amino acids long. The CDR3 spells CASSPLVLNQPQHF. Here the CDR3 DNA reads TGTGCCAGCAGCCCACTTGTACTCAATCAGCCCCAGCATTTT.

V usage is TRBV4-1 and J usage is TRBJ1-1; perhaps TRBD1 as D (5 bases). The germline CDR1 and CDR2 sequences are MGHRA and YSYEKL. The CDR3 has 15 residues. Trimming pared 0 bases from V and 3 bases from J, leaving 11 bases between. CDR3 sequence (DNA): TGCGCCAGCAGCCAAGAGCAAGACAGAGACACTGAAGCTTTCTTT. Translated, it gives CASSQEQDRDTEAFF.

This clone has just one count. The rearrangement joins TRBV27 to TRBJ2-5, with D hard to call. The CDR3 spans 13 residues. Trimming shortened V by 6 bases and J by 2 bases, and 10 bases separated the two germline ends. Germline CDR1 and CDR2: MNHEY and SMNVEV (reference sequence). CDR3 sequence reads: CASRSKLQETQYF. CDR3 in DNA: TGTGCCAGCAGGTCGAAGCTGCAAGAGACCCAGTACTTC.

The chain is built from TRBV18 and TRBJ2-1; 8 positions match TRBD1. The V segment lost 4 bases and the J segment 8 bases; nucleotides outside the gene matches: 4. The CDR3 is 13 residues long. Germline values: CDR1 KGHSH, CDR2 LQKENI. The CDR3 DNA reads TGTGCCAGCTCACTTCCGACAGGGGATGAGCAGTTCTTC. This translates into CASSLPTGDEQFF.

V gene TRBV6-4 combines with J gene TRBJ2-3; D gene unclear. This CDR3 is built from 17 residues. CDR1 is MRHNA and CDR2 is SNTAGT in the germline V gene. Trimming pared 3 bases from V and 0 bases from J, leaving 16 bases between. The DNA for the CDR3 is TGTGCCAGCAGTGATAACAGACACCTAACTAGCACAGATACGCAGTATTTT. It translates to CASSDNRHLTSTDTQYF.

The rearrangement links TRBV12-2 to TRBJ2-1; TRBD2 is the table's D call, not checked against the DNA. TRBV12-2 counts as a pseudogene. The CDR3 is 13 residues long. Here the CDR3 DNA reads TGTGCAAGTCGCCCCGGGACTAGATTTGAGCAGTTCTTC. Its translation: CASRPGTRFEQFF.

This rearrangement joins TRBV19 to TRBJ2-7, with 11 bases fitting TRBD2. Germline-derived CDR1 and CDR2 are LNHDA and SQIVND (reference sequence). The CDR3 sequence is 19 residues long. V shed 6 bases and J 3 bases; nucleotides not matched to a gene: 19. CDR3 coding DNA: TGTGCCAGTAGGGACTTACTAGCGGGGGATCCGAGCCCTAACTACGAGCAGTACTTC. Translating it yields CASRDLLAGDPSPNYEQYF.

The chain has TRBV7-9 and TRBJ2-1; 13 bases fit TRBD2. The CDR3 has 14 amino acids. The trim removed 4 bases at V and 10 bases at J, leaving 4 bases unmatched. CDR1 and CDR2 (germline): SEHNR, FQNEAQ (reference sequence). The CDR3 DNA sequence: TGTGCCAGCAGCTCAGGACTAGCGGGAGACGAGCAGTTCTTC. It specifies CASSSGLAGDEQFF.

This chain joins TRBV12-3 or TRBV12-4 and TRBJ1-5; 8 bases map to TRBD1. J was trimmed by 5 bases and V by 8 bases; bases with no gene match: 5. This CDR3 spans 13 amino acids. CDR3 region: CASRDRLHQPQHF. The DNA for the CDR3 is TGTGCCAGCCGGGACAGGCTTCATCAGCCCCAGCATTTT.